Listed here are 7 T cell receptor beta chains from one sample, sequenced in a study of T cell responses to AZD1222 COVID-19 vaccine (dated by TCRdb to 2020 to 2022). The intended sense of this specimen's time point label: about 28 days (+/-7) after the second vaccine dose. The library came from the immunoSEQ multiplex PCR assay. Entries here come from immuneACCESS through TCRdb and include only in-frame sequences with V and J called. Some clones fail to appear in such tables; in the studies checked, an unresolved V gene covers under half of the shortfall, and the cause of the remainder is unknown. A total of about 270,000 clones appear in this sample, 94% of them only once. Less than 0.6% of the sample goes to the ten largest clones. The starting material was peripheral blood, obtained 28 days after the second AZD1222 dose. These TCRs come from an adult who received the AZD1222 COVID-19 vaccine.

This chain connects TRBV2 to TRBJ1-1; possible D gene TRBD1, 5 bases. Between the trimmed V and J ends, which lost 3 bases and 6 bases, there was a span of 8 bases. Germline CDR1 reads SNHLY; CDR2 reads FYNNEI. The CDR3 loop spans 12 amino acids. The CDR3 DNA is TGTGCCAGCAGTGAGATGGGGGCTGAAGCTTTCTTT. This gives the protein CASSEMGAEAFF. The whole variable domain, filled in from reference TRBV2 and TRBJ1-1, reads EPEVTQTPSHQVTQMGQEVILRCVPISNHLYFYWYRQILGQKVEFLVSFYNNEISEKSEIFDDQFSVERPDGSNFTLKIRSTKLEDSAMYFCASSEMGAEAFFGQGTRLTVV.

This rearrangement joins TRBV6-4 to TRBJ2-1, with 9 positions matching TRBD2. V lost 5 bases, J lost 9 bases, and 8 bases stayed unmatched. This CDR3 region has 14 residues. The germline V gene encodes CDR1 MRHNA and CDR2 SNTAGT. Here the CDR3 reads CASSPTSGSTEQFF. CDR3 nucleotide sequence: TGTGCCAGCAGTCCGACTAGCGGATCTACTGAGCAGTTCTTC.

This chain connects TRBV28 to TRBJ2-2; D possibly corresponds to TRBD2 (6 bases). The germline CDR1 and CDR2 sequences are MDHEN and SYDVKM. V was clipped by 2 bases and J by 5 bases, with 12 bases between them. This CDR3 has 15 amino acids. As DNA, the CDR3 is TGTGCCAGCAGTTTAGACCGTGGGGGGACCGGGGAGCTGTTTTTT. This gives the protein CASSLDRGGTGELFF.

The gene calls are TRBV7-2 and TRBJ1-1; D gene unclear. The CDR3 totals 14 residues. The germline CDR1 and CDR2 sequences are SGHTA and FQGNSA. Between the trimmed V and J ends, which lost 3 bases and 4 bases, there was a span of 12 bases. CDR3 loop: CASSFTAIGTEAFF. In nucleotides, the CDR3 is TGTGCCAGCAGCTTTACAGCGATTGGCACTGAAGCTTTCTTT.

This chain connects TRBV27 to TRBJ2-2; no firm D call. Trimming pared 3 bases from V and 9 bases from J, leaving 8 bases between. The V gene's germline CDR1 is MNHEY and CDR2 SMNVEV (reference sequence). The CDR3 is 12 amino acids. CDR3 loop: CASSFNRRELFF. DNA for the CDR3: TGTGCCAGCAGTTTTAATCGACGGGAGCTGTTTTTT.

V is TRBV4-1 and J is TRBJ2-1, with 9 bases that match TRBD2. V shed 1 base, J shed 7 bases, and the junction held 20 bases outside the gene matches. Germline V gene lookup returns CDR1 MGHRA and CDR2 YSYEKL. CDR3 length equals 20 residues. This CDR3 reads CASSQGPSGIKPRGGNEQFF. As DNA, the CDR3 is TGCGCCAGCAGCCAAGGGCCTAGCGGGATAAAGCCCCGGGGCGGTAATGAGCAGTTCTTC.

The V and J genes are TRBV28 and TRBJ1-5; D gene ambiguous. The CDR3 contains 12 residues. V shed 7 bases and J shed 11 bases, with 15 bases lying between them. The germline V gene encodes CDR1 MDHEN and CDR2 SYDVKM. The CDR3 nucleotides read TGTGCCAGCACCCCTCGGACGGGGACCCAGCATTTT. Its protein product is CASTPRTGTQHF.